Below are 23 T cell receptor beta chains sequenced from a single sample in a study of blood T cell repertoires in COVID-19. The method was immunoSEQ multiplex PCR; TCRdb's version includes in-frame clones alone and lacks a portion of them. Of roughly 60,000 clones listed, about 86% were seen once; the top ten hold more than 0.95%. Material for sequencing was peripheral blood. The source of these receptors is a man aged 40-55 years with acute or convalescent COVID-19.

This clone occurred a few times. The V call is TRBV4-2, the J call TRBJ2-3; 8 bases agree with TRBD2. This CDR3 is built from 21 residues. Germline trimming cut 2 bases from V and 0 bases from J; bases unmatched to any gene: 19. Germline CDR1 is LGHNA and CDR2 is YNFKEQ. CDR3: CASSQYPSRGGSLSSTDTQYF. The DNA for the CDR3 is TGTGCCAGCAGCCAATACCCGAGCCGGGGGGGCTCCTTATCTAGCACAGATACGCAGTATTTT.

This chain joins TRBV6-2 or TRBV6-3 and TRBJ2-7, with D possibly matching TRBD2 (6 bases). There are 18 residues in the CDR3. V lost 4 bases, J lost 3 bases, and 25 bases lay in between. The germline V gene has CDR1 MNHEY and CDR2 SVGEGT. The CDR3 region is CASSWNPETEGTVYEQYF. The CDR3 region has the DNA TGTGCCAGCAGTTGGAACCCAGAGACCGAGGGGACTGTCTACGAGCAGTACTTC.

The gene calls are TRBV27 and TRBJ1-2; 7 bases line up with TRBD1. After removal of 6 bases from V and 8 bases from J, the junction contained 3 bases not matched to a gene. The CDR3 is 11 residues long. Per germline, CDR1 MNHEY and CDR2 SMNVEV (reference sequence). The CDR3 region has the DNA TGTGCCAGCAGAGGGGGCTCGGGCTACACCTTC. The encoded protein is CASRGGSGYTF.

This chain connects TRBV5-4 to TRBJ2-7, with 7 bases aligning to TRBD2. Germline V gene data show CDR1 as SGHNT and CDR2 as YYREEE (reference sequence). With V trimmed by 1 base and J by 7 bases, 11 bases remained unmatched. The CDR3 is 15 residues long. CDR3 residues: CASSLSGGAPGEQYF. Here the CDR3 DNA reads TGTGCCAGCAGCTTGTCGGGGGGTGCCCCTGGTGAGCAGTACTTC.

This chain uses TRBV7-3 with TRBJ2-1, with 9 bases aligning to TRBD1. Germline V CDR1 and CDR2: SGHTA, FQGTGA. The CDR3 contains 15 residues. V trimming: 5 bases; J trimming: 4 bases; junction bases outside the gene matches: 6. CDR3 nucleotide sequence: TGTGCCAGCAGCGCCCCCGGACAGGGGTACAATGAGCAGTTCTTC. Residues: CASSAPGQGYNEQFF. The full variable domain, its missing parts supplied by reference TRBV7-3 and TRBJ2-1, is GAGVSQTPSNKVTEKGKYVELRCDPISGHTALYWYRQSLGQGPEFLIYFQGTGAADDSGLPNDRFFAVRPEGSVSTLKIQRTERGDSAVYLCASSAPGQGYNEQFFGPGTRLTVL.

This clone was seen only a few times. The chain carries TRBV25-1 and TRBJ1-6; a weak D match, TRBD1 (5 bases). CDR3 length: 15 residues. The germline gives CDR1 MGHDK, CDR2 SYGVNS. The V gene lost 2 bases and the J gene lost 11 bases, with 16 bases spanning the gap. CDR3 sequence reads: CASSEGTPNRPPLHF. CDR3 coding DNA: TGTGCCAGCAGTGAAGGGACTCCGAACCGTCCACCCCTCCACTTT.

The rearrangement joins TRBV30 to TRBJ2-3; 10 bases agree with TRBD2. Germline V gene lookup returns CDR1 GTSNPN and CDR2 SVGIG (reference sequence). V lost 0 bases to trimming and J lost 5 bases; unmatched junction nucleotides: 2. This CDR3 contains 14 residues. The DNA of the CDR3 is TGTGCCTGGAGTGTGCCTAGCGGGAGAGATACGCAGTATTTT. This gives the protein CAWSVPSGRDTQYF.

The chain couples TRBV3-1 (or the pseudogene TRBV3-2) to TRBJ2-1; 9 nucleotides match TRBD2. Trimming took 4 bases from V and 5 from J; bases not matched to a gene: 9. Germline V gives CDR1 LGHDT, CDR2 YNNKEL (reference sequence). The CDR3 consists of 16 residues. The DNA of the CDR3 is TGTGCCAGCAGCCCGATCCGCGGGGGGGCCGACAATGAGCAGTTCTTC. Translating gives CASSPIRGGADNEQFF.

The rearrangement links TRBV7-9 to TRBJ2-7, with a weak D call TRBD1 (6 bases). In germline, CDR1 is SEHNR, CDR2 FQNEAQ (reference sequence). Trimming took 3 bases from V and 6 from J, leaving 21 bases between them. This CDR3 has 16 residues. The DNA of the CDR3 is TGTGCCAGCAGCTTCGAGAGCCTTTTCACAGGGATCGAGCAGTACTTC. Its protein product is CASSFESLFTGIEQYF. Filled out from reference TRBV7-9 and TRBJ2-7, the complete variable domain reads DTGVSQNPRHKITKRGQNVTFRCDPISEHNRLYWYRQTLGQGPEFLTYFQNEAQLEKSRLLSDRFSAERPKGSFSTLEIQRTEQGDSAMYLCASSFESLFTGIEQYFGPGTRLTVT.

Here the CDR3 DNA reads TGTGCTAGTGGTTTTCCGGGACAGCGCTCCTACAATGAGCAGTTCTTC. Its translation is CASGFPGQRSYNEQFF. The rearrangement joins TRBV12-5 to TRBJ2-1, with 7 positions matching TRBD1. V was pared by 3 bases and J by 0 bases, with 5 bases of the junction left unmatched. CDR1 and CDR2 (germline): LGHNT, FRNRAP. The CDR3 loop spans 16 amino acids. Full variable domain (outside the CDR3, taken from reference TRBV12-5 and TRBJ2-1): DARVTQTPRHKVTEMGQEVTMRCQPILGHNTVFWYRQTMMQGLELLAYFRNRAPLDDSGMPKDRFSAEMPDATLATLKIQPSEPRDSAVYFCASGFPGQRSYNEQFFGPGTRLTVL.

The chain uses TRBV23-1 and TRBJ2-7, with 9 bases matching TRBD1. TRBV23-1 is reported as an ORF; its role is uncertain. CDR3 length equals 15 residues. With 9 bases clipped from V and 1 base from J, the junction kept 10 bases outside the gene matches. Here the CDR3 DNA reads TGCGCCAGTCATATGCGGGGACAGGGTTCCTACGAGCAGTACTTC. This encodes CASHMRGQGSYEQYF.

The chain carries TRBV10-3 and TRBJ1-4, with D unresolved. CDR1 is ENHRY, CDR2 SYGVKD, per germline. V was shortened by 0 bases and J by 8 bases, with 19 bases between the two germline ends. The CDR3 sequence is 17 residues long. CDR3 loop: CAISESTAGRGEEKLFF. The CDR3 region has the DNA TGTGCCATCAGTGAGTCGACCGCGGGGAGAGGCGAAGAAAAACTGTTTTTT.

The chain recombines TRBV6-5 with TRBJ1-3, with a tentative D call TRBD1 (6 bases). Germline assignment: CDR1 MNHEY and CDR2 SVGAGI. V gave up 6 bases and J gave up 0 bases, with 12 bases separating them. This CDR3 spans 15 amino acids. The CDR3 protein is CASRKDSNSGNTIYF. CDR3 DNA: TGTGCCAGCAGAAAGGACAGCAACTCTGGAAACACCATATATTTT.

This clone was detected only once. The chain combines TRBV29-1 with TRBJ1-1; D gene unclear. This CDR3 has 12 amino acids. Germline V gene data show CDR1 as SQVTM and CDR2 as ANQGSEA. Deletions cut 7 bases from V and 0 bases from J, with 9 bases between. The CDR3 sequence: CSGAFMNTEAFF. In nucleotides, the CDR3 is TGCAGCGGAGCGTTCATGAACACTGAAGCTTTCTTT.

The gene calls are TRBV18 and TRBJ2-2; maybe TRBD2 (5 bases). This CDR3 has 15 amino acids. With 2 bases removed from V and 5 bases from J, the gap between germline ends came to 12 bases. CDR1 and CDR2 (germline): KGHSH, LQKENI. The CDR3 loop is CASSPGSRSTGELFF. In nucleotides, the CDR3 is TGTGCCAGCTCACCAGGGAGTCGGAGTACCGGGGAGCTGTTTTTT.

This clone appeared once. This chain connects TRBV7-8 to TRBJ1-2; D gene ambiguous. Deletions cut 5 bases from V and 7 bases from J, with 23 bases between. CDR3 length equals 16 residues. Germline V lookup: CDR1 SGHVS, CDR2 FQNEAQ. The CDR3 DNA reads as TGTGCCAGCAGCCCGTTTATAACCCTCGTGCCGGGTGGCTACACCTTC. Protein product: CASSPFITLVPGGYTF. Complete variable domain (other parts from reference TRBV7-8 and TRBJ1-2): GAGVSQSPRYKVAKRGQDVALRCDPISGHVSLFWYQQALGQGPEFLTYFQNEAQLDKSGLPSDRFFAERPEGSVSTLKIQRTQQEDSAVYLCASSPFITLVPGGYTFGSGTRLTVV.

This clone turned up a few times. Additional DNA sequences in this sample encode the identical CDR3. V usage is TRBV5-1 and J usage is TRBJ1-1, with TRBD1 identical over 7 bases. The V and J ends lost 0 bases and 5 bases, in that order; junction bases with no gene match: 4. Germline-derived CDR1 and CDR2 are SGHRS and YFSETQ. There are 14 residues in the CDR3. CDR3 coding DNA: TGCGCCAGCAGCTTGGAACAGGGGAGGACTGAAGCTTTCTTT. This encodes CASSLEQGRTEAFF. Drawing the rest from reference TRBV5-1 and TRBJ1-1, the complete variable domain is KAGVTQTPRYLIKTRGQQVTLSCSPISGHRSVSWYQQTPGQGLQFLFEYFSETQRNKGNFPGRFSGRQFSNSRSEMNVSTLELGDSALYLCASSLEQGRTEAFFGQGTRLTVV.

This rearrangement joins TRBV4-1 to TRBJ1-2, with a weak D call TRBD1 (6 bases). V was pared by 0 bases and J by 8 bases, with 13 bases between. Per germline, CDR1 MGHRA and CDR2 YSYEKL. The length of the CDR3 is 14 residues. Written as DNA, the CDR3 is TGCGCCAGCAGCCAAGATCGGGGGGCCCGGGGCTACACCTTC. It encodes CASSQDRGARGYTF.

The chain employs TRBV11-3 and TRBJ2-7, with 9 positions matching TRBD1. V trimming: 4 bases; J trimming: 4 bases; junction bases outside the gene matches: 5. Per the germline V gene, CDR1 is SGHNT and CDR2 is YENEEA. The CDR3 is 14 residues long. The CDR3 protein is CASSSGTGHYEQYF. The CDR3 DNA is TGTGCCAGCAGCTCCGGGACAGGGCATTACGAGCAGTACTTC.

This clone was detected only a few times. The chain couples TRBV9 to TRBJ2-2, with D possibly being TRBD2 (7 bases). This CDR3 has 17 residues. V dropped 3 bases and J dropped 5 bases, with 20 bases sitting between them. Germline V gene data show CDR1 as SGDLS and CDR2 as YYNGEE. For the CDR3, the DNA is TGTGCCAGCAGCGCTCTATTTGGCGGGGGCCGGACCGGGGAGCTGTTTTTT. It yields the protein CASSALFGGGRTGELFF.

This clone has just one count. The chain has TRBV18 and TRBJ1-6; TRBD1 might be the D (6 bases). The CDR3 runs 13 residues. Germline CDR1 KGHSH, CDR2 LQKENI. V was trimmed by 6 bases and J by 7 bases, leaving 10 bases between them. This chain's CDR3 is CASSRQENSPLHF. The DNA of the CDR3 is TGTGCCAGCTCGAGACAGGAGAATTCACCCCTCCACTTT.

In DNA, the CDR3 is TGTGCCAGCAGCCCGACAGGGCCGGAGCAGTACTTC. Translation gives CASSPTGPEQYF. V is TRBV5-8 and J is TRBJ2-7; 7 bases fit TRBD1. Germline CDR1 is SGHTS and CDR2 is YDEGEE. This CDR3 is 12 amino acids long. After removal of 4 bases from V and 7 bases from J, the junction contained 5 bases not matched to a gene.

V is TRBV6-5 and J is TRBJ1-2; D is perhaps TRBD1 (6 bases). Trimming stripped 8 bases from V and 8 bases from J, with 24 bases between. Germline CDR1 reads MNHEY; CDR2 reads SVGAGI. The CDR3 is made up of 15 amino acids. The DNA of the CDR3 is TGTGCCAGCCAGACGACCCGGGACATCAGGAACGGCTACACCTTC. Amino acid sequence: CASQTTRDIRNGYTF.